The rows below give T cell receptor beta chains drawn from one sample of a study of cytomegalovirus exposure and HLA in healthy donors. The data were produced by immunoSEQ multiplex PCR, yet TCRdb's version contains in-frame clones alone and is incomplete. The sample yields approximately 160,000 clones, less than 90% seen once. Sample: PBMCs. Every receptor here comes from a woman aged 18-29 years in good health and CMV-seropositive. The CDR3 runs from the conserved cysteine through the conserved F or W. D genes are given only for firm matches. Only part of the rows carry a size: once, few, many, or a class if the clone is expanded.

TGCGCCAGCAGCCAAGAGTTTCAAAATCAGCCCCAGCATTTT	CASSQEFQNQPQHF	TRBJ1-5	NA	NA	TRBV4-1
TGTGCCAGCAGTTTTTTGGGGAGTCCTATTCCCTACGAGCAGTACTTC	CASSFLGSPIPYEQYF	TRBJ2-7	NA	NA	TRBV28
TGCGCCAGCAGCCACGCGGACAGGGCGGTATTTGGCTACACCTTC	CASSHADRAVFGYTF	TRBJ1-2	TRBD1	NA	TRBV4-3
TGTGCCAGCAGTTCAGTGGCATACACAGATACGCAGTATTTT	CASSSVAYTDTQYF	TRBJ2-3	NA	NA	TRBV25-1
TGCGCCAGCAGCTTTGCGGGTACTAGCACAGATACGCAGTATTTT	CASSFAGTSTDTQYF	TRBJ2-3	NA	NA	TRBV5-1
TGTGCCAGCAGCTTGGAGCGACAGCAAGAGACCCAGTACTTC	CASSLERQQETQYF	TRBJ2-5	NA	NA	TRBV5-6
TGTGCCAGCGGGACTATCCAGGGATCAGAGACCCAGTACTTC	CASGTIQGSETQYF	TRBJ2-5	TRBD2	NA	TRBV11-3
TGCGCCAGCAGCTTGGGCGGCGAGCAGTACTTC	CASSLGGEQYF	TRBJ2-7	NA	NA	TRBV5-1
TGCAGCTCAAAACTCGGGACAGGTTTTGGAGAGCAGTTCTTC	CSSKLGTGFGEQFF	TRBJ2-1	TRBD1	NA	TRBV29-1
TGCGCCAGCAGCCCATGGGGCTCTGGCTACACCTTC	CASSPWGSGYTF	TRBJ1-2	NA	NA	TRBV5-1
TGTGCCAGCAAACAGGCCCCTCACTCTGGAAACACCATATATTTT	CASKQAPHSGNTIYF	TRBJ1-3	NA	once	TRBV28
TGTGCCAGCAGCCCCTACGGAGCGGGGGAGTACCAAGAGACCCAGTACTTC	CASSPYGAGEYQETQYF	TRBJ2-5	TRBD2	NA	TRBV9
TGTGCCAGCAGACCGACTGGACAGGGGGGAAACACCATATATTTT	CASRPTGQGGNTIYF	TRBJ1-3	TRBD1	NA	TRBV6-6
TGTGCTAGTGGTTTGTCCGGACTAGCGGGATACGAGCAGTACTTC	CASGLSGLAGYEQYF	TRBJ2-7	TRBD2	NA	TRBV12-5
TGTGCCAGCAGCTTAGGACCCCAAGTGCAACTAGCGGGGGGTGAGACCCAGTACTTC	CASSLGPQVQLAGGETQYF	TRBJ2-5	TRBD2	NA	TRBV11-1
TGTGCCAGCGGTACTAGCGGGATATTCAATGAGCAGTTCTTC	CASGTSGIFNEQFF	TRBJ2-1	TRBD2	NA	TRBV27
TGTGCCAGCAGTGAACGGGGGAGCGGCTATGGCTACACCTTC	CASSERGSGYGYTF	TRBJ1-2	NA	NA	TRBV6-1
TGTGCCAGCAGTGGGACAGGGAATGAAAAACTGTTTTTT	CASSGTGNEKLFF	TRBJ1-4	TRBD1	NA	TRBV2
TGTGCCACCGAGCCATTCCTAGCGGGAAGGAATACGCAGTATTTT	CATEPFLAGRNTQYF	TRBJ2-3	TRBD2	NA	TRBV10-3
TGTGCCAGCAGCCTAGCGGGCGGGAGTATGGAGACCCAGTACTTC	CASSLAGGSMETQYF	TRBJ2-5	TRBD2	NA	TRBV7-6
TGCGCCAGCAGCTTGTACACGACAGACAATGAGCAGTTCTTC	CASSLYTTDNEQFF	TRBJ2-1	NA	NA	TRBV5-1
TGTGCCAGCCTCGGGGTAGCGGACTCCTACAATGAGCAGTTCTTC	CASLGVADSYNEQFF	TRBJ2-1	NA	NA	TRBV6-1
TGTGCCAGCAGCCAACAGGGGGCTAGCACAGATACGCAGTATTTT	CASSQQGASTDTQYF	TRBJ2-3	TRBD1	NA	TRBV5-5
TGTGCCAGTAGTATAGTAGAGGGGAACACCGGGGAGCTGTTTTTT	CASSIVEGNTGELFF	TRBJ2-2	NA	NA	TRBV19
TGTGCCAGCAGCTTAGAAGGCGGGAGGTTCACAGATACGCAGTATTTT	CASSLEGGRFTDTQYF	TRBJ2-3	TRBD2	few	TRBV11-3
TGTGCCATCAGTGAGACCGGACAGGGGGTCGGGGAGCAGTTCTTC	CAISETGQGVGEQFF	TRBJ2-1	TRBD1	NA	TRBV10-3
TGTGCCAGCAGCCAACTAGCGGGAGTGAGGAATGAGCAGTTCTTC	CASSQLAGVRNEQFF	TRBJ2-1	TRBD2	NA	TRBV7-8
TGTGCCTGGAGTGTGCCCGGGAGCGGCTACAATGAGCAGTTCTTC	CAWSVPGSGYNEQFF	TRBJ2-1	NA	NA	TRBV30
TGCAGCGTTGTACCGGGACTAGCGGGTGGAAATGAGCAGTTCTTC	CSVVPGLAGGNEQFF	TRBJ2-1	TRBD2	once	TRBV29-1
TGTGCCAGCACCCGCGGTAGCAATCAGCCCCAGCATTTT	CASTRGSNQPQHF	TRBJ1-5	NA	once	TRBV6-1
TGTGCCAGCAGCCGGGGACAGGGGAGGGGTGAAAAACTGTTTTTT	CASSRGQGRGEKLFF	TRBJ1-4	TRBD1	NA	TRBV7-8
TGTGCCTGGAGTTTAGACAGGGGCACTGAAGCTTTCTTT	CAWSLDRGTEAFF	TRBJ1-1	TRBD1	NA	TRBV30
TGTGCTAGTGATAGGGGGAACACCATATATTTT	CASDRGNTIYF	TRBJ1-3	NA	NA	TRBV12-5
TGCGCCAGCAGCCATACAGGGGATACCGGGGAGCTGTTTTTT	CASSHTGDTGELFF	TRBJ2-2	TRBD1	NA	TRBV4-3
TGTGCCAGCAGTTGGACTAGCGAAAACATTCAGTACTTC	CASSWTSENIQYF	TRBJ2-4	TRBD2	NA	TRBV27